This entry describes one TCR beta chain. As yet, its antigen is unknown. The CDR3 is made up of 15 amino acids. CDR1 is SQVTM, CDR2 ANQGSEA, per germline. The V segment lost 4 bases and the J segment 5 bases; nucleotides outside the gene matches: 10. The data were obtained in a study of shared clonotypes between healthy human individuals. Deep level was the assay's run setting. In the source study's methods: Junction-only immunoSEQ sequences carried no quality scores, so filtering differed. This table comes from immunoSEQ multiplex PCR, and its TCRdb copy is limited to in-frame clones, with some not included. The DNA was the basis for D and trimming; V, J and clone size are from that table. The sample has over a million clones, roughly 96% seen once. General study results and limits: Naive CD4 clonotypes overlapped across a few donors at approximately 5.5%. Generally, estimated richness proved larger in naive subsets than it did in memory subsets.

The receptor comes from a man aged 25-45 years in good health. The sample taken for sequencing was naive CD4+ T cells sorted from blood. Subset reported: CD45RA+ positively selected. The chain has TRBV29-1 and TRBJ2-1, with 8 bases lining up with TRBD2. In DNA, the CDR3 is TGCAGCGTTGGGGGTCGACTAGCGATCCACAATGAGCAGTTCTTC. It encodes CSVGGRLAIHNEQFF.